This is a list of T cell receptor beta chains from one sample in a study of blood T cells in healthy people across ages. TCRdb used MiXCR to reprocess the 5' RACE reads, holding one entry per CDR3 protein. The sample holds 1.5 million to 2 million distinct CDR3 sequences, approximately 40% seen once. Sequenced material: blood. Receptors originate from a human donor in good health. The conserved cysteine and the conserved F or W are not part of the CDR3 here.

TRBV4-2	TRBJ2-3	ASSQTDQADTQY
TRBV12-3/TRBV12-4	TRBJ2-5	ATTLSGGGETQY
TRBV4-1	TRBJ2-7	ASSQIRGAGYEQY
TRBV15	TRBJ2-3	ATSRDATGMQDTQY
TRBV6-2/TRBV6-3	TRBJ1-2	ASSQQPWTLKGDYGYT
TRBV20-1	TRBJ2-7	SAIPGLAGSYEQY
TRBV7-9	TRBJ2-7	ASSSDRRPYEQY
TRBV5-6	TRBJ2-3	ASSHPVGRKSTDTQY
TRBV5-1	TRBJ2-7	ASSLAERGRTNYEQY
TRBV28	TRBJ2-4	ASKDRTPKSIQY
TRBV5-4	TRBJ2-5	ASRTTGGLMETQY
TRBV5-4	TRBJ1-1	ASSTRLMNTEAF
TRBV7-2	TRBJ1-5	ASSPGGDMQPQH
TRBV4-3	TRBJ1-6	ASSQATNSPLH
TRBV29-1	TRBJ1-2	SVEGDTRRINYGYT
TRBV12-3/TRBV12-4	TRBJ1-5	ASCPTGNQPQH
TRBV6-6	TRBJ2-7	ASSGMGEQY
TRBV12-3/TRBV12-4	TRBJ2-7	ASSLAVSAAYEQY
TRBV6-5	TRBJ2-1	ASSYSTSPGETQF
TRBV28	TRBJ2-1	ASSLHGSYNEQF
TRBV12-3/TRBV12-4	TRBJ1-2	ASSLSGLAYGYT
TRBV11-2	TRBJ2-7	ASTAIGGGVPSYEQY
TRBV12-3/TRBV12-4	TRBJ2-3	ASSLLTFRTDTQY